The 23 T cell receptor beta chains below were found in one sample sequenced in a study of CD4 and CD8 cells across lung adenocarcinoma regions. MiXCR was run by TCRdb on the PCR reads, yielding one entry per CDR3 protein. The sample includes approximately 14,000 distinct CDR3 sequences, around 45% seen only once; the top ten take 17%. Sequences were obtained from CD4+ T cells from the center of a lung tumor. The receptors were sampled from a male donor with lung adenocarcinoma. The CD4 and CD8 labels of this study may be unreliable.

Regarding this clonotype: One end of the junction varies from germline; a read error may be responsible. The J gene is TRBJ2-2, the V gene TRBV10-3; no reliable D call. Germline lookup yields CDR1 ENHRY and CDR2 SYGVKD. The CDR3 sequence is 15 residues long. The DNA of the CDR3 is TGTGCCCTCAGACTCCAGGCTGGGATTACCGAGAAGCAGTTTTTT. Its protein is CALRLQAGITEKQFF.

The chain carries TRBV27 and TRBJ2-2, with 8 bases lining up with TRBD2. Germline V gene data show CDR1 as MNHEY and CDR2 as SMNVEV (reference sequence). After removal of 1 base from V and 5 bases from J, the junction contained 9 bases not matched to a gene. This CDR3 is built from 17 residues. The CDR3 DNA reads as TGTGCCAGCAGTTTATACTCAGCGGGAGTACTTACCGGGGAGCTGTTTTTT. Translated: CASSLYSAGVLTGELFF.

The chain couples TRBV6-5 to TRBJ2-2, with a weak D call TRBD2 (6 bases). The V gene lost 9 bases and the J gene lost 16 bases, with 30 bases spanning the gap. Germline values: CDR1 MNHEY, CDR2 SVGAGI. The CDR3 runs to 15 residues. CDR3: CARRLQSGSTDTQFF. In nucleotides, the CDR3 is TGTGCCAGGAGACTCCAGTCCGGGAGTACAGATACGCAGTTTTTT.

In this sample, this clonotype turned up many times. The CDR3 region has the DNA TGTGCCAGCAGCCCCGAGACAGGGGGTTGGGCAGAGACCCAGTACTTC. Encoded protein: CASSPETGGWAETQYF. The J gene is TRBJ2-1, the V gene TRBV14; 9 bases agree with TRBD1. The DNA end is a closer match to TRBJ2-5, so the J assignment may be wrong. The CDR3 length is 16 residues. Germline V gene data show CDR1 as SGHDN and CDR2 as FVKESK.

A remark on this clonotype: No DNA is shown, since the ends of the CDR3 on it are uncertain; the CDR3 is the one TCRdb lists. The V and J genes are TRBV27 and TRBJ2-2; the D call in the table, TRBD1, was not verified against the DNA. A total of 18 residues make up the CDR3, ends included. Germline CDR1 is MNHEY and CDR2 is SMNVEV (reference sequence). The CDR3: CASSFVHRGGVGTGALYF.

This clonotype was found a few times. One junction end does not reproduce the germline sequence, and a read error may be involved. The chain couples TRBV7-7 to TRBJ2-3; 8 bases match TRBD2. Near its end, the DNA agrees better with TRBJ2-5, so the J call may be wrong. Germline V gene data show CDR1 as SSHAT and CDR2 as FNYEAQ (reference sequence). CDR3 length: 17 amino acids. This CDR3 reads CASSPRAGGGSVETQYF. The CDR3 DNA reads as TGTGCTAGCAGCCCCCGGGCGGGAGGCGGGAGTGTGGAGACCCAGTACTTC.

This clonotype is categorized as medium-sized. This CDR3 reads CASSITSGIGNEQFF. The CDR3 DNA is TGTGCCAGCAGCATTACTAGCGGGATTGGAAATGAGCAGTTCTTC. The chain employs TRBV7-2 and TRBJ2-1, with TRBD2 matching over 10 bases. The CDR3 has 15 residues. The ends lost 5 bases at V and 7 bases at J; junction bases unmatched: 8. CDR1 and CDR2 from the germline V gene are SGHTA and FQGNSA.

This clonotype has at least ten counts. This chain links TRBV6-5 with TRBJ1-1; 9 bases match TRBD1. The CDR3 is 14 residues long. Germline CDR1 and CDR2: MNHEY and SVGAGI. Germline trimming cut 0 bases from V and 7 bases from J; bases unmatched to any gene: 3. The CDR3: CASSYSDRGFEAFF. CDR3 in DNA: TGTGCCAGCAGTTACTCGGACAGGGGATTTGAAGCTTTCTTT.

On this clonotype itself: One end of the junction does not line up with germline, which may come from a read error. The rearrangement uses TRBV6-1 and TRBJ2-3, with D perhaps matching TRBD1 or TRBD2 (5 bases each). Germline assignment: CDR1 MNHNS and CDR2 SASEGT. CDR3 length equals 13 residues. The CDR3 DNA reads TGTGCCAGCAGGGAAGGGACCACAGATACGCAGTTCTTT. Its protein is CASREGTTDTQFF.

The CDR3 DNA sequence: TGCGCCAGCAGCCAACCAAAACAGACAGGGAAAACCGCCAAAAACATTCAGTACTTC. Its protein is CASSQPKQTGKTAKNIQYF. The genes are TRBV4-1 and TRBJ2-4; 7 nucleotides agree with TRBD1. This CDR3 is 19 amino acids long. Germline V gives CDR1 MGHRA, CDR2 YSYEKL. J gave up 1 base and V 2 bases, and 14 bases lay outside the gene matches.

As to this clonotype: An end of the junction differs from the germline gene, which may be a read error. V usage is TRBV27 and J usage is TRBJ2-4; D is tentatively TRBD1 or TRBD2 (5 bases each). The germline V gene encodes CDR1 MNHEY and CDR2 SMNVEV (reference sequence). This CDR3 contains 15 residues. The CDR3 bases are TGTGCCAGCAGGACGGGGCTGCAATACACAAACACGCAGTATTTC. This sequence encodes CASRTGLQYTNTQYF.

The rearrangement joins TRBV7-2 to TRBJ2-4; 9 bases are a match to TRBD2. The ends lost 5 bases at V and 13 bases at J; junction bases unmatched: 18. The germline V gene has CDR1 SGHTA and CDR2 FQGNSA. The CDR3 runs to 16 residues. CDR3 DNA: TGTGCCAGCAGCCCTTCGGTGGCTAGCGGGATCAATGACCAGTACTTC. Translating it yields CASSPSVASGINDQYF.

This clonotype has a count of ten or more. V usage is TRBV6-1 and J usage is TRBJ1-1, with D possibly being TRBD1 (5 bases). Trimming left V 2 bases short and J 1 base short, with 8 bases between. The CDR3 is made up of 14 amino acids. Germline V gene sequence: CDR1 MNHNS, CDR2 SASEGT. CDR3 protein: CASSEHQGNTEAFF. The CDR3 coding sequence is TGTGCCAGCAGTGAACATCAGGGGAACACTGAAGCTTTCTTT.

For this clonotype: One end of the junction fails to match germline, which may point to a read error. CDR3 coding DNA: TGTGCCCCGGCGCTCCAGGCTGCGAACACAGGGACGCTGTATTTT. Translation gives CAPALQAANTGTLYF. This sequence joins TRBV6-1 and TRBJ2-2; tentative D call: TRBD1 (6 bases). CDR3 length equals 15 residues. The germline V gene encodes CDR1 MNHNS and CDR2 SASEGT.

V gene TRBV20-1 combines with J gene TRBJ2-1; D ambiguous. The CDR3 consists of 16 residues. V shed 5 bases and J shed 6 bases, with 23 bases lying between them. CDR1 DFQATT and CDR2 SNEGSKA come from the germline V gene (reference sequence). The chain's CDR3 is CSAPTWLRKSSNEQFF. CDR3 DNA sequence: TGCAGTGCTCCGACCTGGTTAAGGAAGAGTAGCAATGAGCAGTTCTTC.

This clonotype was seen many times. The J gene is TRBJ1-2, the V gene TRBV6-5; 7 bases agree with TRBD1. This CDR3 comprises 15 residues. Trimming at V came to 2 bases and at J to 2 bases, leaving 5 bases not matched to a gene. CDR1 is MNHEY and CDR2 is SVGAGI in the germline V gene. In DNA, the CDR3 is TGTGCCAGCAGTTACGTGGGGACAGAAAACTATGGCTACACCTTC. This codes for CASSYVGTENYGYTF.

This clonotype was seen more than once but under ten times. The chain uses TRBV10-2 and TRBJ1-3, with D maybe TRBD1 (6 bases). Germline CDR1 is WSHSY and CDR2 is SAAADI. V lost 6 bases and J 3 bases, leaving 15 bases between the germline ends. The CDR3 is 15 amino acids. Here the CDR3 DNA reads TGCGCCAGCAGCGAAACAGGGTTTGGTGGAAACACCATATATTTT. Protein product: CASSETGFGGNTIYF.

The V and J genes are TRBV6-5 and TRBJ1-3; D is unresolved. Germline V gives CDR1 MNHEY, CDR2 SVGAGI. Trimming removed 4 bases at V and 0 bases at J, with 4 bases between. The CDR3 has 13 residues. The CDR3 is CASSSSSGNTIYF. The CDR3 DNA reads TGTGCCAGCAGTTCCAGCTCTGGAAACACCATATATTTT.

V and J are TRBV27 and TRBJ2-3; D remains unclear. The CDR3 covers 12 residues. In germline, CDR1 is MNHEY, CDR2 SMNVEV (reference sequence). The CDR3 nucleotides are TGTGCGGGCAGCCCAGCCTCAAACATTCAGTATTTT. As protein: CAGSPASNIQYF.

The gene calls are TRBV6-1 and TRBJ2-3; 8 nucleotides align to TRBD2. This CDR3 is 16 amino acids long. J lost 11 bases, V lost 5 bases, and 18 bases had no gene match. Per the germline V gene, CDR1 is MNHNS and CDR2 is SASEGT. The CDR3 DNA reads TGTGCCAGCAGTAGGGGACTAGGGCAAGCGAAAGACATGCAGTATTTT. Translating gives CASSRGLGQAKDMQYF.

This clonotype occurred a few times. V is TRBV20-1 and J is TRBJ2-2; 7 bases are shared with TRBD1. This CDR3 is 19 amino acids long. The V gene's germline CDR1 is DFQATT and CDR2 SNEGSKA (reference sequence). Trimming took 2 bases from V and 4 from J; bases not matched to a gene: 19. CDR3 coding DNA: TGCAGTGCTAGATTCGTGCCGGGACAGAACCATCGGGGCACCGGGGAGCTGTTTTTT. Its translation: CSARFVPGQNHRGTGELFF.

The rearrangement uses TRBV4-1 and TRBJ2-3; D may be TRBD2 (7 bases). Germline assignment: CDR1 MGHRA and CDR2 YSYEKL. The CDR3 sequence is 18 residues long. CDR3 amino acids: CASGRAGVGGRDKETQYF. The CDR3 nucleotides read TGCGCGAGTGGCCGTGCGGGGGTGGGGGGCCGTGACAAAGAGACGCAGTATTTT.

This chain links TRBV14 with TRBJ2-2; D gene ambiguous. Germline CDR1 is SGHDN and CDR2 is FVKESK. V shed 1 base and J shed 7 bases, with 7 bases lying between them. CDR3 length equals 13 residues. The CDR3 nucleotides are TGTGCCAGCAGCCAAGGGGTATACGGGGAGCTGTTTTTT. It yields the protein CASSQGVYGELFF.